This TCR beta chain came from a study of vaccination and CD4 T cells after COVID-19 (dated 2022 in TCRdb). Turning to the overall study: Convalescent patients had a positive SARS-CoV-2 result on nasal swab PCR, and of these patients, several had mild disease and one had severe disease. Participants got two doses of the Pfizer-BioNTech BNT162b2 vaccine (n=8) or two doses of the Moderna mRNA-1273 vaccine (n=2). Post-vaccine blood samples were obtained a median of around 74 days after the second vaccine dose, with a range of about 14 to 250 days. Post-COVID blood samples from convalescent patients were collected a median of approximately 93 days after diagnosis, with a range of about 30 to 170 days. The cultures were stimulated with overlapping spike peptide pools from SARS-CoV-2 and from the common cold coronaviruses HCoV-NL63, HCoV-OC43 and HCoV-229E. In control cultures, a CEFX viral epitope pool was used as positive control, an HIV-1 Nef peptide pool was used as negative control, or no peptide was added. In the convalescent cohort there were six males and four females, among whom were two Hispanic individuals, seven Caucasians, two Asians and one multiracial person. The spike-specific CD4+ TCR repertoire was compared before and after mRNA vaccination in around ten COVID-19 convalescent patients and a few infection-naive healthy vaccine recipients.

The sample's treatment or condition, from its label and the paper: approximately nine-day PBMC culture with coronavirus spike peptide pools or control peptides (ViraFEST assay). The study used the ViraFEST assay, which expanded antigen-specific T cells with peptide pools and then identified expanded clonotypes by TCR sequencing. The convalescent patients' positive SARS-CoV-2 PCR tests fell between March and December 2020, which was before the Alpha, Beta and Delta variants emerged in the United States. Each well held two million PBMCs cultured with roughly 9.2 ug/ml peptide pools in IMDM containing around 5.5% human AB serum and 9 to 10 IU/ml IL-2. On days 3 and 7, half of the culture medium was replaced with fresh IL-2-containing medium. After 10 to 11 days of culture, CD4+ T cells were isolated by negative selection with the EasySep CD4+ T cell isolation kit. Ficoll-Paque Plus gradient centrifugation was used to isolate PBMCs from whole blood, and the isolated PBMCs were then either used fresh or cryopreserved at -140C. Each culture condition was generally run in triplicate wells.

Library creation used PCR. At the Johns Hopkins FTIC core, DNA from the cultured CD4+ T cells underwent TCR sequencing with the Oncomine TCR Beta short-read assay. Genomic DNA was extracted from the cultured CD4+ T cells with the QIAamp micro DNA kit. Oncomine TCR Beta libraries from cultured CD4+ T cells were pooled using unique dual indexes and sequenced on an Illumina iSeq 100. The paper's data handling went like this. Non-productive sequences were removed, and CDR3s not starting with C, not ending with F or W, or shorter than 7 amino acids were discarded. The MANAFEST web application identified antigen-specific clonotypes by comparing peptide-stimulated wells against reference wells and other culture wells. To be called positive, a clone needed an FDR below 0.05, an odds ratio above 5, and a productive frequency above 0.1% in at least two of three replicate wells. A clonotype was classed as cross-reactive if the clonotype showed significant expansion both in SARS-CoV-2 spike wells and in at least one common cold coronavirus spike condition. CDR3 homology was assessed with Levenshtein distances (stringdist) and unrooted phylogenetic trees (ape) in R version 3.6.1. TCRdb reworked the public reads: Q25 trimming with fastp, MiXCR clone assembly, productive beta chains retained. One record per CDR3 amino acid sequence lists the most common genes and DNA. In this record, the V and J calls reflect TCRdb's handling and not the investigators' own analysis. The sample table records approximately 12,000 distinct CDR3 sequences; 40% to 60% of these occur just once. 14% of the sample goes to the ten largest clones.

Concerning this clonotype itself: The antigen it binds to is not known. No base-level quality is on record; no much larger clone is a single base apart.

Beyond this particular receptor, the publication reports: Relatively few convalescent patients were included in the study, and early timepoints after natural infection were not analyzed. Nearly all vaccine-specific clones in convalescent patients (304 of 307) were mono-reactive for SARS-CoV-2 spike rather than cross-reactive with common cold coronaviruses. In convalescent patients, a median 86.3% of post-vaccine SARS-CoV-2-reactive clones were detected only after vaccination, and vaccine-specific priming was suggested by this finding. The median number of SARS-CoV-2-reactive clonotypes rose from around 20 after infection to 38 after vaccination, but the change was not significant.

The CDR3, cysteine through phenylalanine, is 14 amino acids long. Only the CDR3 part of the read is kept: 42 bases, read in frame from the first base. The CDR1 and CDR2 encoded by the germline V gene are SNHLY and FYNNEI. Compared with germline, V lacks 4 bases and J lacks 7 bases; bases without a gene match: 7. The specimen was CD4+ T cells from blood, cultured in vitro. Recombination joined TRBV2 with TRBJ2-1; 7 of the junction bases match TRBD1. The receptor was derived from a human donor who had recovered from COVID-19. The DNA is TGTGCCAGCAGTGGGGAGACAGGGTGGAATGAGCAGTTCTTC. The encoded protein is CASSGETGWNEQFF.